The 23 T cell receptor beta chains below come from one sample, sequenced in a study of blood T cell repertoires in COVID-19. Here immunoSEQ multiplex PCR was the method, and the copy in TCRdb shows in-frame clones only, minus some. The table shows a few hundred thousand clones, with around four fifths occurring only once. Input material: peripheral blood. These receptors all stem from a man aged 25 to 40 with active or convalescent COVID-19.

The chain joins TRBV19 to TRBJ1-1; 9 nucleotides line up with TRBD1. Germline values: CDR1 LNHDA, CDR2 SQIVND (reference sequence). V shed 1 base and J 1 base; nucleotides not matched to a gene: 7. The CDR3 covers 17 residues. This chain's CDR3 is CASSIGTGQGRNTEAFF. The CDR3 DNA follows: TGTGCCAGTAGTATAGGAACCGGACAGGGGAGGAACACTGAAGCTTTCTTT.

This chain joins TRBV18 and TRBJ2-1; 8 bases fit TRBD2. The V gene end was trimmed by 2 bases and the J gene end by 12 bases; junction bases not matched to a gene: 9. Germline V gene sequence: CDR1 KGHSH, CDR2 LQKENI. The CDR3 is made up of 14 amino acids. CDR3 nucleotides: TGTGCCAGCTCACCAGAGGGACTAGGTGGGGGGCAGTTCTTC. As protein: CASSPEGLGGGQFF.

CDR3: CASSSRTSGAYEQYF. The CDR3 nucleotides are TGTGCCAGCAGCTCGAGGACTAGCGGGGCCTACGAGCAGTACTTC. The chain recombines TRBV7-2 with TRBJ2-7; 12 bases map to TRBD2. CDR1 is SGHTA, CDR2 FQGNSA, per germline. The CDR3 covers 15 residues. The V segment lost 4 bases and the J segment 2 bases; nucleotides outside the gene matches: 3.

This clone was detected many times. The CDR3 loop is CARGPGLLNTGELFF. The CDR3 bases are TGTGCCCGGGGCCCCGGACTTCTAAACACCGGGGAGCTGTTTTTT. The chain has TRBV30 and TRBJ2-2; possibly TRBD1 or TRBD2 for D (5 bases each). The CDR3 covers 15 residues. V lost 8 bases to trimming and J lost 2 bases, with 18 bases between them. In germline, CDR1 is GTSNPN, CDR2 SVGIG (reference sequence).

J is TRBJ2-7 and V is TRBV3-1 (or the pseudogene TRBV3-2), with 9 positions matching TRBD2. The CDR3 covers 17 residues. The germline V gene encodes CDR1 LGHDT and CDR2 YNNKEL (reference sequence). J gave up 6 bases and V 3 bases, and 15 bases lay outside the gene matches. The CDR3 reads CASSHAYYSGGPLEQYF. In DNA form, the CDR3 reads TGTGCCAGCAGCCACGCTTATTATAGCGGGGGCCCCCTCGAGCAGTACTTC.

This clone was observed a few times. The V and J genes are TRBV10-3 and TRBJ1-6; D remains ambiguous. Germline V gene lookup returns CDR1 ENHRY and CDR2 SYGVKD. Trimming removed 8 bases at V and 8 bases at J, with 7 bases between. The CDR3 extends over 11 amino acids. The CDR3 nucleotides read TGTGCCATCGGGGAGGATTCACCCCTCCACTTT. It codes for CAIGEDSPLHF.

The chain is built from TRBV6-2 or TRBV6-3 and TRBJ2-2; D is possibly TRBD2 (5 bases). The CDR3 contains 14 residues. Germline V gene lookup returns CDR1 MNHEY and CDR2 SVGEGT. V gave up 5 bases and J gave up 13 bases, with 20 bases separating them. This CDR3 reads CASSRSRLTGGLFF. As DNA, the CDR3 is TGTGCCAGCAGTCGTTCTCGACTAACGGGTGGGCTGTTTTTT.

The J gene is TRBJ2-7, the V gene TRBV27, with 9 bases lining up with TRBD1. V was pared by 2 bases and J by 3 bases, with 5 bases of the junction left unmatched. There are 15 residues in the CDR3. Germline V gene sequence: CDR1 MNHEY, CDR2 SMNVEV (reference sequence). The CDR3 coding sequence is TGTGCCAGCAGTTTAAGGGACAGGGTAGGCTACGAGCAGTACTTC. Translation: CASSLRDRVGYEQYF.

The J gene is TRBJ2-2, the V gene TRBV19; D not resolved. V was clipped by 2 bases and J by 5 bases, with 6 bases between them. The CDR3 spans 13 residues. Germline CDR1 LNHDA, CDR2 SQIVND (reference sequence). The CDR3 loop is CASSISRTGELFF. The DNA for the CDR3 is TGTGCCAGTAGTATAAGCCGAACCGGGGAGCTGTTTTTT.

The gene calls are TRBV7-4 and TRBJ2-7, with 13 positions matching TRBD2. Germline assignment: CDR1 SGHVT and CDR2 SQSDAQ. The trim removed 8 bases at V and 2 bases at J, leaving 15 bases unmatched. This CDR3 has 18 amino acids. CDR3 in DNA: TGTGCCAGCGTCCGGGGGCGGACTAGCGGGGGCCCTACCTACGAGCAGTACTTC. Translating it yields CASVRGRTSGGPTYEQYF.

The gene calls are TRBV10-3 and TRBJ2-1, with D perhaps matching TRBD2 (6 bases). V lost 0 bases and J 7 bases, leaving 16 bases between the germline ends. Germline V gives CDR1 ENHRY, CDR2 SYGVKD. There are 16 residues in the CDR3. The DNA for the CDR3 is TGTGCCATCAGTGAGTCGTGGGCTAGCGAAGGTAATGAGCAGTTCTTC. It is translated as CAISESWASEGNEQFF.

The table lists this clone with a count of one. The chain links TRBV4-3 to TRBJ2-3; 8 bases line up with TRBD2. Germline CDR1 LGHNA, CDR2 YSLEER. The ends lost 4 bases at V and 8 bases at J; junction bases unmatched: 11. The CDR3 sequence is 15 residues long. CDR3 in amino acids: CASSPYSGVGGTQYF. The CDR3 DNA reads TGCGCCAGCAGCCCGTATAGCGGGGTAGGCGGTACGCAGTATTTT.

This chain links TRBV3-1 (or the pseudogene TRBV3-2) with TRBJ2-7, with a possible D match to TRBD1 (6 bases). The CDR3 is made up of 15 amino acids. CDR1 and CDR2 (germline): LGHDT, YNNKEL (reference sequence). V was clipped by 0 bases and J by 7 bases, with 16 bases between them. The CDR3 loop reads CASSQDLAGDGEQYF. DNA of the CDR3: TGTGCCAGCAGCCAAGATCTGGCAGGGGATGGGGAGCAGTACTTC.

In nucleotides, the CDR3 is TGTGCCAGCAGCCCACGGGGGTCCACTAAAGAGACCCAGTACTTC. Its translation: CASSPRGSTKETQYF. The rearrangement joins TRBV7-9 to TRBJ2-5; D perhaps matches TRBD2 (6 bases). Germline CDR1 SEHNR, CDR2 FQNEAQ (reference sequence). V was trimmed by 5 bases and J by 3 bases, leaving 16 bases between them. The CDR3 loop spans 15 amino acids.

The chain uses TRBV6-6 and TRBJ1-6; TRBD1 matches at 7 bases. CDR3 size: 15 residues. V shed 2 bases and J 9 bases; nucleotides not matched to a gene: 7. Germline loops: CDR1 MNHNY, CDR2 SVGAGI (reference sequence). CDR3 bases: TGTGCCAGCAGTTACCAAGGGGGCCGTGGTTCACCCCTCCACTTT. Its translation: CASSYQGGRGSPLHF.

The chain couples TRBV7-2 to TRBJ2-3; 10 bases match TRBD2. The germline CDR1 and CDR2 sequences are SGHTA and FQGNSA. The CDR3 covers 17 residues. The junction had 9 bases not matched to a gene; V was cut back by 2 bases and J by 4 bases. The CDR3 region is CASSLTKLAGGPDTQYF. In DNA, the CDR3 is TGTGCCAGCAGCTTAACGAAGTTAGCGGGGGGTCCAGATACGCAGTATTTT. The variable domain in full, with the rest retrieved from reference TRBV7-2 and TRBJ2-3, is GAGVSQSPSNKVTEKGKDVELRCDPISGHTALYWYRQSLGQGLEFLIYFQGNSAPDKSGLPSDRFSAERTGGSVSTLTIQRTQQEDSAVYLCASSLTKLAGGPDTQYFGPGTRLTVL.

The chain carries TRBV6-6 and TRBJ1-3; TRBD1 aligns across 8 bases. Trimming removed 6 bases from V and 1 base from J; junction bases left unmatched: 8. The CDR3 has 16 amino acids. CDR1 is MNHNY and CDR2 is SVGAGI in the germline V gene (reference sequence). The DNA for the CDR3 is TGTGCCAGCAGAACAGGGGGTATAGTGTCTGGAAACACCATATATTTT. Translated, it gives CASRTGGIVSGNTIYF.

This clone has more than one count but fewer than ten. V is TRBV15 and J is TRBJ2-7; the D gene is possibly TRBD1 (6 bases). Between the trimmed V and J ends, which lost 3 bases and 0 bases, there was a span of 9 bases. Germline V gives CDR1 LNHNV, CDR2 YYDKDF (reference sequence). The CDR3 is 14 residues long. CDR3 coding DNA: TGTGCCACCAGCAGCCGGGACATCTCCTACGAGCAGTACTTC. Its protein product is CATSSRDISYEQYF.

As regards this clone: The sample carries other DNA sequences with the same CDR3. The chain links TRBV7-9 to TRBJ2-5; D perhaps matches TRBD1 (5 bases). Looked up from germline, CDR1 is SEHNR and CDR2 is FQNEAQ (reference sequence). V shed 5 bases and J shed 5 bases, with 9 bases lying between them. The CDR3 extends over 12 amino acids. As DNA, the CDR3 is TGTGCCAGCAGCCCCTCAGGGGAGACCCAGTACTTC. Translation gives CASSPSGETQYF.

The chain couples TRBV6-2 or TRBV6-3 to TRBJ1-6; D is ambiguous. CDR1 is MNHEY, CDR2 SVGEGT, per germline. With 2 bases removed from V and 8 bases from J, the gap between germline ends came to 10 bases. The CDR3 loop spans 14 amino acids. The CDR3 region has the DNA TGTGCCAGCAGTTACGGGCAGGTTGATTCACCCCTCCACTTT. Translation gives CASSYGQVDSPLHF.

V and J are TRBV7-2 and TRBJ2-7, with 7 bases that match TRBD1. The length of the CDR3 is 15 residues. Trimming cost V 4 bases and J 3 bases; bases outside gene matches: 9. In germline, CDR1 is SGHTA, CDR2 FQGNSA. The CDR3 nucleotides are TGTGCCAGCAGCTCGGACAGGAACGCCCTCTACGAGCAGTACTTC. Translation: CASSSDRNALYEQYF.

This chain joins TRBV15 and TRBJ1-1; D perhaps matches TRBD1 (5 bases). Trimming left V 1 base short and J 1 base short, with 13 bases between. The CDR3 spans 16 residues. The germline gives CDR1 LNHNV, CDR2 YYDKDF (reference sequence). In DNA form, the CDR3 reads TGTGCCACCAGCAGAGTAGGTGCGGGGACGAACACTGAAGCTTTCTTT. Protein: CATSRVGAGTNTEAFF. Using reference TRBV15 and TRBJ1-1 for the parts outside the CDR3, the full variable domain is DAMVIQNPRYQVTQFGKPVTLSCSQTLNHNVMYWYQQKSSQAPKLLFHYYDKDFNNEADTPDNFQSRRPNTSFCFLDIRSPGLGDTAMYLCATSRVGAGTNTEAFFGQGTRLTVV.

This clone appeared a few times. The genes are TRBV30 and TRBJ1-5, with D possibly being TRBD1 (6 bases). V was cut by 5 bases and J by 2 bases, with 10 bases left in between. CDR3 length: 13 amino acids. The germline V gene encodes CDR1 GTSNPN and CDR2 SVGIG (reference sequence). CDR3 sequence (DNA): TGTGCCTGGGGTAGACAGGGCAATCAGCCCCAGCATTTT. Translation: CAWGRQGNQPQHF. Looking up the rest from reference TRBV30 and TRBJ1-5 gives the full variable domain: SQTIHQWPATLVQPVGSPLSLECTVEGTSNPNLYWYRQAAGRGLQLLFYSVGIGQISSEVPQNLSASRPQDRQFILSSKKLLLSDSGFYLCAWGRQGNQPQHFGDGTRLSIL.